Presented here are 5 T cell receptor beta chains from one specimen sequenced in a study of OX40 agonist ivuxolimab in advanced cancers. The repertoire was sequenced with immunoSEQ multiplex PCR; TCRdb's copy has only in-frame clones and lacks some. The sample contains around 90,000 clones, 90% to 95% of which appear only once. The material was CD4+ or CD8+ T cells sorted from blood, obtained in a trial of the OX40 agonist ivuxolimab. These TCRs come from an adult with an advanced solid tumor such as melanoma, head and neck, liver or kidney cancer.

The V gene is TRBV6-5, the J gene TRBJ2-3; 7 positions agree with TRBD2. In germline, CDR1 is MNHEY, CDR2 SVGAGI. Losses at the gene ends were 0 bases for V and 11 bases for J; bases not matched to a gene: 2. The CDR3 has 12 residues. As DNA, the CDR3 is TGTGCCAGCAGTTACTCAAGCGGGAAGCAGTATTTT. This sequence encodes CASSYSSGKQYF.

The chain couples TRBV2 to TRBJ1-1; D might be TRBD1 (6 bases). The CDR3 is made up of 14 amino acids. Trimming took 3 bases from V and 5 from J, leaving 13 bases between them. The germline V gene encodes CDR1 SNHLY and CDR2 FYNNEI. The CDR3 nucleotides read TGTGCCAGCAGTGAGGGCCTAAGGGGGACTGAAGCTTTCTTT. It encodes CASSEGLRGTEAFF.

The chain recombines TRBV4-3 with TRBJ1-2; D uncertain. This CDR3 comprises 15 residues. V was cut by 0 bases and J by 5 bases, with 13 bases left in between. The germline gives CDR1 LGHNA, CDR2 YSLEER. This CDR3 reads CASSQDGRAPYGYTF. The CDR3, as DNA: TGCGCCAGCAGCCAAGACGGACGAGCCCCGTATGGCTACACCTTC.

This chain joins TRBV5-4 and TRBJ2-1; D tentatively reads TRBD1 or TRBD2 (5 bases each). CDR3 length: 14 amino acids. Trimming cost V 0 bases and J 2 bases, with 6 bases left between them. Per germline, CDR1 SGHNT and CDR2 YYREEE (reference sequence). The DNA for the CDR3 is TGTGCCAGCAGCTTGGGAGGGGCCTACAATGAGCAGTTCTTC. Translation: CASSLGGAYNEQFF.

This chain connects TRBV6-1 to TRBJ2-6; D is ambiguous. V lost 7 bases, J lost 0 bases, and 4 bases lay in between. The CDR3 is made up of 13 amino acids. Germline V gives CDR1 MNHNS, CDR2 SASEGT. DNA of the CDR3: TGTGCCAGCATCAACTCTGGGGCCAACGTCCTGACTTTC. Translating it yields CASINSGANVLTF.